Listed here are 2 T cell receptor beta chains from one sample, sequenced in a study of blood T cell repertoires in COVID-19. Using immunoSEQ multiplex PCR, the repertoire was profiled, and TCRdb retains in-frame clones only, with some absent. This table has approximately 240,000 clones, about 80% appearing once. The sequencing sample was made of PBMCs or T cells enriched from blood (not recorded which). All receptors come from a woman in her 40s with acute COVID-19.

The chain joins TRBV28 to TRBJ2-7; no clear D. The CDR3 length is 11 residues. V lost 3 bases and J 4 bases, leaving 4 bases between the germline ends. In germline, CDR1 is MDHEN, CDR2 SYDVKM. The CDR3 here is CASSFRYEQYF. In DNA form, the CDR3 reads TGTGCCAGCAGTTTCAGGTACGAGCAGTACTTC.

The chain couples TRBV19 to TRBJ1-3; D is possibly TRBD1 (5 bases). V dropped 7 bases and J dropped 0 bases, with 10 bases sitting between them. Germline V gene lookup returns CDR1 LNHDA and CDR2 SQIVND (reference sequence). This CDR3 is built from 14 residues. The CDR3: CASMTDSSGNTIYF. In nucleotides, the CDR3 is TGTGCCAGTATGACAGACAGCTCTGGAAACACCATATATTTT. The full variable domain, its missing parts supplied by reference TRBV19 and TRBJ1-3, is DGGITQSPKYLFRKEGQNVTLSCEQNLNHDAMYWYRQDPGQGLRLIYYSQIVNDFQKGDIAEGYSVSREKKESFPLTVTSAQKNPTAFYLCASMTDSSGNTIYFGEGSWLTVV.